A single sample is the source of the 16 T cell receptor beta chains below, sequenced in a study of OX40 agonist ivuxolimab in advanced cancers. The data were produced by immunoSEQ multiplex PCR, yet TCRdb's version contains in-frame clones alone and is incomplete. The sample records around 100,000 clones, almost 90% being singletons. The source was CD4+ or CD8+ T cells sorted from blood, collected in a trial of the OX40 agonist ivuxolimab. The receptors stem from an adult with an advanced solid tumor such as melanoma, head and neck, liver or kidney cancer.

The chain recombines TRBV7-2 with TRBJ1-1; D gene unclear. This CDR3 region has 15 residues. Deletions cut 0 bases from V and 1 base from J, with 9 bases between. CDR1 is SGHTA, CDR2 FQGNSA, per germline. This chain's CDR3 is CASSLAGRANTEAFF. CDR3 DNA sequence: TGTGCCAGCAGCTTAGCAGGGAGGGCGAACACTGAAGCTTTCTTT.

This clone was seen just once. The V gene is TRBV19, the J gene TRBJ1-6, with TRBD1 as a possible D gene (5 bases). Germline V lookup: CDR1 LNHDA, CDR2 SQIVND (reference sequence). Trimming took 5 bases from V and 7 from J, leaving 6 bases between them. The CDR3 consists of 12 residues. The CDR3 sequence: CASSEGNSPLHF. CDR3 DNA: TGTGCCAGTAGTGAGGGGAATTCACCCCTCCACTTT.

This clone occurred once. The chain couples TRBV10-3 to TRBJ2-1, with D possibly called TRBD1 or TRBD2 (6 bases each). The CDR3 consists of 17 residues. The V gene's germline CDR1 is ENHRY and CDR2 SYGVKD. Trimming took 7 bases from V and 8 from J, leaving 27 bases between them. The CDR3: CAITPHGGAGRGYEQFF. CDR3 sequence (DNA): TGTGCCATCACACCCCACGGGGGAGCGGGTAGGGGGTATGAGCAGTTCTTC.

This chain connects TRBV5-4 to TRBJ2-5; tentatively, D is TRBD2 (6 bases). CDR3 length: 14 amino acids. The germline V and J ends were trimmed by 4 bases and 3 bases, with 13 bases remaining between them. From germline, CDR1 is SGHNT and CDR2 YYREEE (reference sequence). This CDR3 reads CASSDGGGEETQYF. DNA for the CDR3: TGTGCCAGCAGCGACGGCGGAGGGGAAGAGACCCAGTACTTC.

V is TRBV5-6 and J is TRBJ2-7, with 9 bases lining up with TRBD1. Germline V lookup: CDR1 SGHDT, CDR2 YYEEEE. The CDR3 covers 15 residues. Trimming removed 4 bases from V and 4 bases from J; junction bases left unmatched: 9. The CDR3 nucleotides read TGTGCCAGCAGCCTTGGGGGGACAGGGTGGTACGAGCAGTACTTC. It encodes CASSLGGTGWYEQYF.

Details on this clone: A read error may produce the germline difference seen at one junction end. This chain connects TRBV6-1 to TRBJ1-1; D remains unclear. The CDR3 is made up of 11 amino acids. Germline CDR1 is MNHNS and CDR2 is SASEGT. CDR3 coding DNA: TGTGCCAGCGGTGAGGGTACTGAAGCTTTCTTT. Amino acids: CASGEGTEAFF.

The chain has TRBV6-5 and TRBJ1-1; weak D call: TRBD1 (5 bases). The germline V gene encodes CDR1 MNHEY and CDR2 SVGAGI. Trimming left V 7 bases short and J 5 bases short, with 11 bases between. The CDR3 is 12 residues long. Here the CDR3 reads CASKDSGTEAFF. The DNA for the CDR3 is TGTGCCAGCAAAGACAGCGGAACTGAAGCTTTCTTT.

This clone was observed a few times. The chain uses TRBV2 and TRBJ2-1; a weak D match, TRBD2 (5 bases). Germline V gene lookup returns CDR1 SNHLY and CDR2 FYNNEI. The V end lost 5 bases, the J end lost 4 bases, and 6 bases lay between the germline ends. The CDR3 loop spans 12 amino acids. CDR3: CASSSGYNEQFF. For the CDR3, the DNA is TGTGCCAGCAGTAGCGGATACAATGAGCAGTTCTTC.

This chain uses TRBV27 with TRBJ2-1; 8 nucleotides agree with TRBD2. This CDR3 is built from 18 residues. Trimming took 0 bases from V and 4 from J; bases not matched to a gene: 11. Germline lookup yields CDR1 MNHEY and CDR2 SMNVEV (reference sequence). The CDR3 loop is CASSLSTPIAGIYNEQFF. The CDR3 bases are TGTGCCAGCAGTTTATCCACCCCTATAGCGGGGATTTACAATGAGCAGTTCTTC.

The chain couples TRBV19 to TRBJ2-2; 14 bases agree with TRBD2. CDR1 and CDR2 (germline): LNHDA, SQIVND (reference sequence). This CDR3 is built from 17 residues. Trimming at V came to 4 bases and at J to 7 bases, leaving 8 bases not matched to a gene. CDR3 nucleotides: TGTGCCAGTAGTAAAAGACTAGCGGGAGGGCCAGACGGGGAGCTGTTTTTT. Translation gives CASSKRLAGGPDGELFF.

This chain uses TRBV5-1 with TRBJ2-2; no definite D call. Germline V lookup: CDR1 SGHRS, CDR2 YFSETQ. V gave up 1 base and J gave up 0 bases, with 4 bases separating them. The CDR3 is 14 residues long. The CDR3 DNA sequence: TGCGCCAGCAGCTTGCAGACGAACACCGGGGAGCTGTTTTTT. Its protein product is CASSLQTNTGELFF.

V gene TRBV6-6 combines with J gene TRBJ2-1; 13 bases agree with TRBD2. The CDR3 is 16 residues long. The germline V gene has CDR1 MNHNY and CDR2 SVGAGI (reference sequence). V shed 5 bases, J shed 11 bases, and the junction held 12 bases outside the gene matches. Here the CDR3 reads CASSQGFGLAGEQQFF. In DNA form, the CDR3 reads TGTGCCAGCAGTCAAGGGTTCGGACTAGCGGGAGAGCAGCAGTTCTTC.

This chain uses TRBV19 with TRBJ1-1; 7 bases are a match to TRBD1. Germline assignment: CDR1 LNHDA and CDR2 SQIVND (reference sequence). Germline trimming cut 3 bases from V and 0 bases from J; bases unmatched to any gene: 10. The CDR3 contains 17 residues. The CDR3 loop is CASSILKPDRVNTEAFF. The DNA of the CDR3 is TGTGCCAGTAGTATCTTAAAACCCGACAGGGTGAACACTGAAGCTTTCTTT.

V is TRBV6-5 and J is TRBJ2-7, with D tentatively TRBD1 (6 bases). Between the trimmed V and J ends, which lost 1 base and 2 bases, there was a span of 9 bases. Germline V gives CDR1 MNHEY, CDR2 SVGAGI. The length of the CDR3 is 14 residues. DNA for the CDR3: TGTGCCAGCAGTTACTACGGGACAACCTACGAGCAGTACTTC. Encoded protein: CASSYYGTTYEQYF.

The chain uses TRBV19 and TRBJ1-2; no clear D gene. CDR1 LNHDA and CDR2 SQIVND come from the germline V gene (reference sequence). V dropped 7 bases and J dropped 4 bases, with 16 bases sitting between them. The CDR3 totals 14 residues. The CDR3 bases are TGTGCCAGTACCCCCCCGGGCTCTCGCTATGGCTACACCTTC. Residues: CASTPPGSRYGYTF.

J is TRBJ1-2 and V is TRBV29-1, with 7 bases matching TRBD1. Trimming removed 5 bases from V and 6 bases from J; junction bases left unmatched: 9. Germline CDR1 SQVTM, CDR2 ANQGSEA. The CDR3 contains 13 residues. CDR3 DNA: TGCAGCGTTACAAACAGGGGAACGGATGGCTACACCTTC. Residues: CSVTNRGTDGYTF.